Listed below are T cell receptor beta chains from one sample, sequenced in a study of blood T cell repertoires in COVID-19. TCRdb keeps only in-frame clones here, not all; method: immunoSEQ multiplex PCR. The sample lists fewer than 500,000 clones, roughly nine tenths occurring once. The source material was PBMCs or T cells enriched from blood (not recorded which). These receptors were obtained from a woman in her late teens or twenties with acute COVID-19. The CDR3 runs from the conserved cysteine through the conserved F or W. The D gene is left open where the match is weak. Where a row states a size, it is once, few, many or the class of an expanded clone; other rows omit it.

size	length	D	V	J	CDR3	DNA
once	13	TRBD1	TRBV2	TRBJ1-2	CASSRTGNYGYTF	TGTGCCAGCTCCAGGACAGGGAACTATGGCTACACCTTC
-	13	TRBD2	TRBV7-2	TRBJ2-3	CASTPAGVDTQYF	TGTGCCAGCACCCCAGCGGGAGTCGATACGCAGTATTTT
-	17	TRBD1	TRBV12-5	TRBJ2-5	CASGLPRQGVGQETQYF	TGTGCTAGTGGTTTGCCTCGTCAGGGGGTGGGTCAAGAGACCCAGTACTTC
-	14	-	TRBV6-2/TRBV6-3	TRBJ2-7	CASSTPGVALEQYF	TGTGCCAGCAGTACCCCCGGGGTAGCACTCGAGCAGTACTTC
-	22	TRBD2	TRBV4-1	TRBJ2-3	CASSQPRGWTSGVSNFTDTQYF	TGCGCCAGCAGCCAACCAAGGGGGTGGACTAGCGGGGTTTCGAATTTTACAGATACGCAGTATTTT
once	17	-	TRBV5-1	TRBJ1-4	CASSLVSGGLPNEKLFF	TGCGCCAGCAGCTTGGTATCGGGGGGACTACCTAATGAAAAACTGTTTTTT
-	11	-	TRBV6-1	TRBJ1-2	CASSDSQGYTF	TGTGCCAGCAGTGACAGTCAGGGCTACACCTTC
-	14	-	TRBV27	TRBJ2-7	CASSPKTNSYEQYF	TGTGCCAGCAGTCCCAAGACAAACTCCTACGAGCAGTACTTC
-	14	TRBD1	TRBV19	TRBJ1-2	CASSESGTGYGYTF	TGTGCCAGTAGTGAATCCGGGACAGGCTATGGCTACACCTTC
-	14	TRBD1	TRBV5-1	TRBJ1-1	CASSFNGQGAEAFF	TGCGCCAGCAGCTTCAACGGACAGGGGGCTGAAGCTTTCTTT
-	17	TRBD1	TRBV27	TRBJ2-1	CATMPGDRWTAYNEQFF	TGTGCCACAATGCCCGGGGACAGGTGGACCGCCTACAATGAGCAGTTCTTC
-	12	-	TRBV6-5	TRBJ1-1	CASSYGGTEAFF	TGTGCCAGCAGTTACGGAGGAACTGAAGCTTTCTTT
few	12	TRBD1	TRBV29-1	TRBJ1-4	CSVGLRTGQPQF	TGCAGCGTTGGTCTCCGGACAGGCCAACCGCAGTTT
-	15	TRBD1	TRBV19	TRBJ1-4	CASRGQGRTNEKLFF	TGTGCCAGTAGGGGACAGGGGAGGACTAATGAAAAACTGTTTTTT
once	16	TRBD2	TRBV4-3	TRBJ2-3	CASSQVSGTGADTQYF	TGCGCCAGCAGCCAAGTTAGCGGGACGGGGGCAGATACGCAGTATTTT
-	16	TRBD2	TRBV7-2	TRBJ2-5	CASSLVSAGGGETQYF	TGTGCCAGCAGCTTAGTTTCAGCGGGAGGTGGCGAGACCCAGTACTTC
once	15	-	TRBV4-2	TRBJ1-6	CASSPESSYNSPLHF	TGTGCCAGCAGCCCGGAGAGCTCCTATAATTCACCCCTCCACTTT
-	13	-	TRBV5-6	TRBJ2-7	CASSFSSSLEQYF	TGTGCCAGCAGCTTTTCCTCGAGCCTCGAGCAGTACTTC
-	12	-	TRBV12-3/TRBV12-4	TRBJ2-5	CASSPILETQYF	TGTGCCAGCAGTCCCATCCTAGAAACCCAGTACTTC
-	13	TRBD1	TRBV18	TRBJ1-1	CASNTGEDTEAFF	TGTGCCAGCAATACAGGGGAGGACACTGAAGCTTTCTTT
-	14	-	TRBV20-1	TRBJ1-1	CSAIEGHQNTEAFF	TGCAGTGCTATTGAGGGACACCAGAACACTGAAGCTTTCTTT
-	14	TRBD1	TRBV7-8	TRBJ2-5	CASSLFRGRETQYF	TGTGCCAGCAGCTTATTCAGGGGGCGGGAGACCCAGTACTTC
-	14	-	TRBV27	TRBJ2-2	CASSFSLNTGELFF	TGTGCCAGCAGTTTTAGCTTGAACACCGGGGAGCTGTTTTTT
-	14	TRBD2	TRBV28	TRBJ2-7	CASNPSGRLNEQYF	TGTGCCAGCAACCCTAGCGGGAGGCTCAACGAGCAGTACTTC
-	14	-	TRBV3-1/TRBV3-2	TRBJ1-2	CASSHSAGLYGYTF	TGTGCCAGCAGCCATTCCGCAGGCCTCTATGGCTACACCTTC
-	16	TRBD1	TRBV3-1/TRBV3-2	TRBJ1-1	CASSPSTTGMNTEAFF	TGTGCCAGCAGCCCTTCCACGACAGGGATGAACACTGAAGCTTTCTTT
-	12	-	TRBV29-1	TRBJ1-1	CSVDRGINEAFF	TGCAGCGTTGATAGAGGGATTAATGAAGCTTTCTTT
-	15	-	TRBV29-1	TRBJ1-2	CSVEDVRGINYGYTF	TGCAGCGTTGAAGATGTACGGGGGATTAACTATGGCTACACCTTC
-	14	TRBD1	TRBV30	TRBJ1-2	CAWSVRGGNYGYTF	TGTGCCTGGAGTGTACGAGGGGGCAACTATGGCTACACCTTC
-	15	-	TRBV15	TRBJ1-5	CATSRDQGGNQPQHF	TGTGCCACCAGCAGAGATCAGGGAGGGAATCAGCCCCAGCATTTT
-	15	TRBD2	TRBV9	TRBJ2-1	CASSVGLAGPDEQFF	TGTGCCAGCAGCGTAGGGCTAGCGGGCCCTGATGAGCAGTTCTTC
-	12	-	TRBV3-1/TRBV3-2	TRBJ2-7	CASSSGGYEQYF	TGTGCCAGCAGCTCTGGGGGGTACGAGCAGTACTTC
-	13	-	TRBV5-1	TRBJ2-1	CASSSRLADEQFF	TGCGCCAGCAGCTCTCGACTGGCCGATGAGCAGTTCTTC
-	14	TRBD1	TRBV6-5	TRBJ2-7	CASRGTVELYEQYF	TGTGCCAGCAGGGGGACAGTAGAACTCTACGAGCAGTACTTC
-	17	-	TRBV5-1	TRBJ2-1	CASSLERSGSSYNEQFF	TGCGCCAGCAGCTTAGAGCGCAGCGGTAGCTCCTACAATGAGCAGTTCTTC
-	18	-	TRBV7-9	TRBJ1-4	CASSSRPSGTRANEKLFF	TGTGCCAGCAGCTCTAGACCCTCAGGGACTCGGGCTAATGAAAAACTGTTTTTT
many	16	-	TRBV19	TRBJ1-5	CASSIGTGRLDQPQHF	TGTGCCAGTAGTATAGGAACAGGGCGATTGGACCAGCCCCAGCATTTT
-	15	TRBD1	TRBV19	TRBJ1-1	CASTAQGAVNTEAFF	TGTGCCAGTACCGCACAGGGGGCGGTCAACACTGAAGCTTTCTTT